What follows is one T cell receptor beta chain and its context. No antigen is known for it. The V gene's germline CDR1 is SGHRS and CDR2 YFSETQ. The CDR3 runs to 13 residues. V gave up 1 base and J gave up 1 base, with 5 bases separating them. Only in-frame clones appear in the TCRdb table, and some are missing; sequencing was by immunoSEQ multiplex PCR. Of 1.5 million to 1.9 million clones in the sample, 98% are singletons; the top ten hold around 0.47%. These data originate in a study of shared clonotypes between healthy human individuals. Findings and caveats of the study: Only blood samples were collected, and tissue repertoires likely differ.

The receptor's source is a man aged 25 to 40 in good health. The V call is TRBV5-1, the J call TRBJ1-2; D call uncertain. Material: naive CD4+ T cells sorted from blood. Subset: CD45RA+ positively selected. This CDR3 is CASSLSSNYGYTF. The CDR3 DNA sequence: TGCGCCAGCAGCTTGAGCAGTAACTATGGCTACACCTTC. The full variable domain, completed using reference TRBV5-1 and TRBJ1-2, is KAGVTQTPRYLIKTRGQQVTLSCSPISGHRSVSWYQQTPGQGLQFLFEYFSETQRNKGNFPGRFSGRQFSNSRSEMNVSTLELGDSALYLCASSLSSNYGYTFGSGTRLTVV.